This T cell receptor (beta chain) was retrieved from a study of cytomegalovirus exposure and HLA in healthy donors. Background on the study: In an early release, HLA-typed donors contributed tens of millions of unique TCR sequences.

The PCR contained 60 Vbeta and 13 Jbeta primers. Method: immunoSEQ multiplex PCR; TCRdb's copy keeps in-frame clones and lacks some. The data show around 180,000 clones, about 80% seen once. This clone was seen once. This sequence was found in a woman in her forties in good health and CMV-seronegative. The sequenced sample consisted of PBMCs.

The CDR3 DNA reads as TGTGCCACCAGCAGAGTCGGCGGGGATGAGCAGTTCTTC. Translating gives CATSRVGGDEQFF. J is TRBJ2-1 and V is TRBV15; TRBD2 is a possible D gene (6 bases). The CDR3 is 13 residues long. Germline CDR1 reads LNHNV; CDR2 reads YYDKDF (reference sequence). V was pared by 1 base and J by 8 bases, with 9 bases between.